The following is a T cell receptor (beta chain) sequence with its context. This clonotype came up many times. Its antigen specificity is not known. No much larger clone is present one base from it, and per-base qualities are unavailable. Synthesis of TCR cDNA relied on 5'RACE template switching, a step that introduced a universal primer site along with unique molecular identifiers. Priming for cDNA synthesis came from both the TCR alpha and TCR beta constant segments. Two PCR steps were used to amplify libraries, with sample barcodes and sequencing adapters being added in the second step. Sequencing of libraries was performed on Illumina HiSeq 2500 (2x100 bp) or NovaSeq (2x150 bp). Per the authors' processing: MIGEC was used to demultiplex reads and collapse the reads into UMI consensus sequences, and MiXCR was used for V(D)J alignment. Vaccine-responding clonotypes were identified with edgeR using replicate PBMC samples, with FDR below 0.01 and a log2 fold change above 5 up to day 15 being required. Each bulk clonotype received a CD4 or CD8 identity based on whether the sequenced CD4 or CD8 repertoire contained that clonotype at higher abundance. TCRdb reran the public reads through fastp at Q25 and MiXCR, keeping productive beta chains. Each entry merges the rows of one CDR3 protein and shows their most common DNA and genes. TCRdb, not the authors, supplied the V and J calls. The sample contains some 320,000 distinct CDR3 sequences, 8% to 10% of them found a single time. The ten largest make up roughly 17% of the sample.

This sample stems from a study of T cells after yellow fever vaccination (dated by TCRdb to the late 2010s). Turning to the overall study: The SMART-Seq v4 Ultra Low Input RNA kit was used to prepare libraries from fractions with low cell numbers. Blood was drawn at multiple timepoints before and after primary and secondary immunization, with bulk PBMC replicates and cell subsets isolated. Bulk TCR alpha and beta repertoires were sequenced longitudinally to track T-cell clones before and after primary and booster YFV17D yellow fever vaccination. Two healthy male donors, one aged 18 to 30 and one aged 30 to 40 years, made up the cohort.

What the research found in general, with its limitations: Because only a couple of donors were included in the study, the extent to which the findings can be generalized is limited. Compared with the primary T-cell response, the secondary T-cell response was faster but weaker, reaching its peak on day 5 rather than on day 15. FACS-sorted repertoires could contain abundant contaminating clonotypes from the bulk population, so computational filtering was required. After the booster, most clones that had expanded after primary vaccination were detected again (approximately 96% of CD4 and around nine tenths of CD8), suggesting broad maintenance of memory. A small fraction of clonotypes appeared in both the CD4 and CD8 compartments, likely as a result of convergent recombination.

The treatment or condition tag for this specimen amounts to: live attenuated yellow fever vaccine strain. At every blood-draw timepoint, two biological replicates of bulk PBMCs were collected. A standard Ficoll-Paque protocol was used to isolate PBMCs from peripheral blood. TriZol was used to extract RNA from bulk PBMCs, CD4 and CD8 fractions, and dextramer-positive and dextramer-negative fractions. The germline V gene yields MGHRA for CDR1 and YSYEKL for CDR2. Inclusive of the bounding cysteine and phenylalanine, the CDR3 is 14 residues long. This entry keeps only the CDR3 DNA: 42 bases, framed from base 1. The junction carries 7 bases between V and J, which are trimmed by 2 bases and 0 bases respectively.

The TCR comes from a man between 18 and 29 years old who received the YFV17D yellow fever vaccine. The sequence is built from TRBV4-1 and TRBJ1-1; no D gene call is confident. Material: PBMCs, obtained on the day of the first yellow fever vaccination. The CDR3 protein sequence reads: CASSQKVMNTEAFF. The nucleotide sequence is given as TGCGCCAGCAGCCAAAAAGTGATGAACACTGAAGCTTTCTTT.